Each of the 26 T cell receptor beta chains below was sequenced from the same sample in a study of T cell responses to AZD1222 COVID-19 vaccine. TCRdb's copy holds only in-frame clones and misses some; the assay was immunoSEQ multiplex PCR. Altogether some 130,000 clones are present, about 92% being singletons, with the ten largest covering around 3.2%. Sequencing used peripheral blood, obtained on day 0 of AZD1222 vaccination. These receptors were taken from an adult in good health.

V usage is TRBV27 and J usage is TRBJ2-6, with a weak D call TRBD1 (6 bases). V was trimmed by 7 bases and J by 0 bases, leaving 22 bases between them. There are 19 residues in the CDR3. The germline V gene encodes CDR1 MNHEY and CDR2 SMNVEV (reference sequence). The CDR3 sequence: CASNPGAGRGLSGANVLTF. The CDR3 coding sequence is TGTGCCAGCAACCCCGGGGCGGGCAGGGGCCTCTCTGGGGCCAACGTCCTGACTTTC.

About this clone itself: Germline and junction disagree at one end, which may indicate a read error. This sequence joins TRBV7-6 and TRBJ2-1; D remains unclear. This CDR3 region has 12 residues. Germline V gene lookup returns CDR1 SGHVS and CDR2 FNYEAQ. The CDR3 reads CASRFLGDEQFF. CDR3 in DNA: TGTGCCAGCCGCTTTCTTGGTGATGAGCAGTTCTTC.

The chain employs TRBV3-1 (or the pseudogene TRBV3-2) and TRBJ1-5, with no clear D. CDR3 length equals 15 residues. Germline V gene lookup returns CDR1 LGHDT and CDR2 YNNKEL (reference sequence). Trimming cost V 4 bases and J 3 bases, with 13 bases left between them. The CDR3 sequence is CASSPGYTDNQPQHF. The DNA of the CDR3 is TGTGCCAGCAGCCCGGGGTATACGGACAATCAGCCCCAGCATTTT.

The chain uses TRBV7-9 and TRBJ1-1; D ambiguous. V lost 5 bases and J lost 8, with 12 bases in between. The CDR3 is 12 residues long. Germline values: CDR1 SEHNR, CDR2 FQNEAQ (reference sequence). The CDR3 here is CASSLEGLEAFF. The CDR3, as DNA: TGTGCCAGCAGCCTAGAAGGATTAGAAGCTTTCTTT.

V is TRBV9 and J is TRBJ1-4, with unresolved D. Between the trimmed V and J ends, which lost 4 bases and 1 base, there was a span of 5 bases. The CDR3 runs 13 residues. CDR1 and CDR2 (germline): SGDLS, YYNGEE. In DNA form, the CDR3 reads TGTGCCAGCAGCCCAGTAACTAATGAAAAACTGTTTTTT. Translated, it gives CASSPVTNEKLFF.

The CDR3 here is CASSSRLAGTDTQYF. Here the CDR3 DNA reads TGTGCCAGCAGCTCTCGACTAGCGGGCACAGATACGCAGTATTTT. The chain combines TRBV5-4 with TRBJ2-3; 9 bases line up with TRBD2. This CDR3 is 15 amino acids long. Germline V gene data show CDR1 as SGHNT and CDR2 as YYREEE (reference sequence). V was clipped by 3 bases and J by 1 base; unmatched bases: 3. The full variable domain, completed using reference TRBV5-4 and TRBJ2-3, is ETGVTQSPTHLIKTRGQQVTLRCSSQSGHNTVSWYQQALGQGPQFIFQYYREEENGRGNFPPRFSGLQFPNYSSELNVNALELDDSALYLCASSSRLAGTDTQYFGPGTRLTVL.

The chain employs TRBV28 and TRBJ1-4; 8 bases fit TRBD1. J was trimmed by 8 bases and V by 4 bases; bases with no gene match: 9. Looked up from germline, CDR1 is MDHEN and CDR2 is SYDVKM. CDR3 length: 15 residues. CDR3 protein: CASSSSRGLREKLFF. DNA of the CDR3: TGTGCCAGCAGTTCCAGCAGGGGGCTCCGGGAAAAACTGTTTTTT. Together with reference TRBV28 and TRBJ1-4, the CDR3 gives the full variable domain: DVKVTQSSRYLVKRTGEKVFLECVQDMDHENMFWYRQDPGLGLRLIYFSYDVKMKEKGDIPEGYSVSREKKERFSLILESASTNQTSMYLCASSSSRGLREKLFFGSGTQLSVL.

The CDR3 nucleotides read TGTGCCTGGGGGCTAGGGAGAGCCCAGCATTTT. As protein: CAWGLGRAQHF. V gene TRBV30 combines with J gene TRBJ1-5; D gene ambiguous. V dropped 5 bases and J dropped 11 bases, with 13 bases sitting between them. Germline CDR1 is GTSNPN and CDR2 is SVGIG (reference sequence). This CDR3 has 11 residues.

The CDR3 protein is CASSRDRGSTNEKLFF. The CDR3 region has the DNA TGTGCCAGCAGTCGGGACAGGGGTTCAACTAATGAAAAACTGTTTTTT. The rearrangement joins TRBV7-2 to TRBJ1-4, with TRBD1 matching 10 bases. V lost 6 bases, J lost 0 bases, and 4 bases stayed unmatched. This CDR3 has 16 amino acids. Per the germline V gene, CDR1 is SGHTA and CDR2 is FQGNSA.

This chain connects TRBV5-1 to TRBJ1-1, with D unresolved. The CDR3 covers 13 residues. Germline CDR1 reads SGHRS; CDR2 reads YFSETQ. V gave up 7 bases and J gave up 0 bases, with 10 bases separating them. The CDR3 DNA is TGCGCCAGCCAAGACACCTTGAACACTGAAGCTTTCTTT. This gives the protein CASQDTLNTEAFF.

V usage is TRBV12-5 and J usage is TRBJ2-7; D ambiguous. Germline V gene data show CDR1 as LGHNT and CDR2 as FRNRAP. Trimming took off 5 bases at V and 3 bases at J, with 14 bases between the two ends. The CDR3 runs to 14 residues. The CDR3 sequence: CASGPTAADYEQYF. CDR3 in DNA: TGTGCTAGTGGTCCCACGGCAGCTGACTACGAGCAGTACTTC. The full variable domain, rest sourced from reference TRBV12-5 and TRBJ2-7, is DARVTQTPRHKVTEMGQEVTMRCQPILGHNTVFWYRQTMMQGLELLAYFRNRAPLDDSGMPKDRFSAEMPDATLATLKIQPSEPRDSAVYFCASGPTAADYEQYFGPGTRLTVT.

The V and J genes are TRBV7-9 and TRBJ2-1; D is possibly TRBD2 (7 bases). The V end lost 2 bases, the J end lost 5 bases, and 10 bases lay between the germline ends. Germline V gene lookup returns CDR1 SEHNR and CDR2 FQNEAQ (reference sequence). CDR3 length: 14 residues. This CDR3 is CASSLRGGHNEQFF. CDR3 bases: TGTGCCAGCAGCTTAAGGGGGGGGCACAATGAGCAGTTCTTC.

In this sample, this clone turned up once. The chain employs TRBV6-2 or TRBV6-3 and TRBJ1-1, with D possibly TRBD1 on 5 matching bases. Germline V gives CDR1 MNHEY, CDR2 SVGEGT. The CDR3 is 14 amino acids. V lost 5 bases to trimming and J lost 3 bases, with 13 bases between them. This CDR3 is CASSGQGWDTEAFF. The CDR3 DNA reads TGTGCCAGCAGTGGCCAGGGATGGGACACTGAAGCTTTCTTT.

This rearrangement joins TRBV11-2 to TRBJ2-3, with 12 bases aligning to TRBD1. This CDR3 is 17 amino acids long. V lost 5 bases and J lost 4; bases outside the gene matches: 10. Germline CDR1 reads SGHAT; CDR2 reads FQNNGV. CDR3 bases: TGTGCCAGCAGCCCCCGACGGGACAGGGGGCGGGCAGATACGCAGTATTTT. It codes for CASSPRRDRGRADTQYF.

This clone was detected only once. J is TRBJ1-2 and V is TRBV30; D is ambiguous. Trimming cost V 1 base and J 6 bases, with 12 bases left between them. Per the germline V gene, CDR1 is GTSNPN and CDR2 is SVGIG (reference sequence). This CDR3 is built from 13 residues. The CDR3 DNA follows: TGTGCCTGGAGTGGGGGATATTTTAATGGCTACACCTTC. Translated, it gives CAWSGGYFNGYTF.

The chain employs TRBV6-6 and TRBJ2-5; 7 bases map to TRBD2. The germline gives CDR1 MNHNY, CDR2 SVGAGI (reference sequence). Trimming at V came to 5 bases and at J to 4 bases, leaving 10 bases not matched to a gene. This CDR3 comprises 15 residues. The CDR3 is CASSPGLVVSETQYF. CDR3 coding DNA: TGTGCCAGCAGTCCCGGACTAGTTGTCTCAGAGACCCAGTACTTC.

CDR3 DNA sequence: TGTGCCAGTAGACGGATAAGAGCAGCAACTAATGAAAAACTGTTTTTT. This encodes CASRRIRAATNEKLFF. The chain combines TRBV19 with TRBJ1-4; no definite D call. Trimming took 6 bases from V and 0 from J, leaving 14 bases between them. The CDR3 spans 16 residues. Germline CDR1 LNHDA, CDR2 SQIVND (reference sequence).

This chain uses TRBV5-4 with TRBJ2-2, with TRBD2 identical over 12 bases. The junction had 4 bases not matched to a gene; V was cut back by 4 bases and J by 3 bases. The CDR3 length is 16 residues. Germline values: CDR1 SGHNT, CDR2 YYREEE (reference sequence). The CDR3 DNA sequence: TGTGCCAGCAGCCCCAGGACTAGCGGGGACACCGGGGAGCTGTTTTTT. Protein: CASSPRTSGDTGELFF.

The genes are TRBV6-2 or TRBV6-3 and TRBJ2-7; weak D call: TRBD1 (6 bases). Germline V gene lookup returns CDR1 MNHEY and CDR2 SVGEGT. The V and J ends lost 5 bases and 0 bases respectively, with 11 bases between them. The length of the CDR3 is 14 residues. As DNA, the CDR3 is TGTGCCAGCAGTATCGTGGACAGCTCCTACGAGCAGTACTTC. Its translation is CASSIVDSSYEQYF.

The rearrangement links TRBV11-1 to TRBJ2-7; 9 bases map to TRBD2. The CDR3 consists of 15 residues. Germline values: CDR1 SGHAT, CDR2 FQDESV (reference sequence). With 3 bases clipped from V and 2 bases from J, the junction kept 5 bases outside the gene matches. CDR3 protein: CASSFSSGDPYEQYF. The CDR3 nucleotides are TGTGCCAGCAGCTTTTCTAGCGGGGACCCCTACGAGCAGTACTTC.

J is TRBJ2-1 and V is TRBV10-2; the D gene is possibly TRBD1 (6 bases). The CDR3 length is 14 residues. V lost 8 bases and J 3 bases, leaving 14 bases between the germline ends. Germline values: CDR1 WSHSY, CDR2 SAAADI. The CDR3 spells CASGAGDSYNEQFF. The CDR3 DNA reads as TGCGCCAGCGGGGCAGGGGATAGCTACAATGAGCAGTTCTTC.

The gene calls are TRBV20-1 and TRBJ2-3, with 10 bases fitting TRBD2. With 3 bases clipped from V and 4 bases from J, the junction kept 10 bases outside the gene matches. CDR3 length: 16 amino acids. The germline CDR1 and CDR2 sequences are DFQATT and SNEGSKA (reference sequence). The CDR3 reads CSASRAGGPKADTQYF. The CDR3 region has the DNA TGCAGTGCTAGTCGAGCGGGAGGGCCGAAAGCAGATACGCAGTATTTT.

The chain employs TRBV7-2 and TRBJ1-1, with a tentative D call TRBD1 (5 bases). This CDR3 has 14 residues. V was shortened by 3 bases and J by 2 bases, with 10 bases between the two germline ends. The germline gives CDR1 SGHTA, CDR2 FQGNSA. The CDR3 loop is CASSFSGGNTEAFF. CDR3 nucleotides: TGTGCCAGCAGCTTTTCGGGGGGAAACACTGAAGCTTTCTTT.

This rearrangement joins TRBV6-5 to TRBJ1-2; D gene uncertain. The germline CDR1 and CDR2 sequences are MNHEY and SVGAGI. V was clipped by 7 bases and J by 0 bases, with 12 bases between them. The CDR3 runs to 14 residues. The CDR3 spells CASTQSMTNYGYTF. The CDR3 DNA reads as TGTGCCAGCACCCAAAGCATGACTAACTATGGCTACACCTTC.

The CDR3 is CAIGLAEYQETQYF. The CDR3, as DNA: TGTGCCATCGGACTAGCGGAGTACCAAGAGACCCAGTACTTC. The chain uses TRBV10-3 and TRBJ2-5, with 10 bases matching TRBD2. V trimming: 8 bases; J trimming: 0 bases; junction bases outside the gene matches: 3. CDR3 length: 14 amino acids. Germline CDR1 ENHRY, CDR2 SYGVKD.

The chain links TRBV5-1 to TRBJ1-3; no clear D gene. This CDR3 contains 11 residues. Trimming pared 6 bases from V and 4 bases from J, leaving 5 bases between. Per the germline V gene, CDR1 is SGHRS and CDR2 is YFSETQ. The CDR3 loop is CASTPGNTIYF. CDR3 DNA sequence: TGCGCCAGCACTCCGGGAAACACCATATATTTT.